A single sample gave rise to the 27 T cell receptor beta chains below, sequenced in a study of graft-versus-host responses after intestinal transplantation. The method was immunoSEQ multiplex PCR; TCRdb's version includes in-frame clones alone and lacks a portion of them. The sample holds 130,000 or so clones, around nine tenths seen once. The antigens these receptors bind are not known. The material sequenced was unstimulated CD4+ T cells sorted from spleen or lymph node cells, taken before intestinal transplant. Receptor source: a human donor who received an intestinal transplant.

The chain combines TRBV6-1 with TRBJ1-4; TRBD1 might be the D (6 bases). From germline, CDR1 is MNHNS and CDR2 SASEGT. Trimming pared 0 bases from V and 4 bases from J, leaving 12 bases between. The CDR3 runs to 16 residues. CDR3 sequence: CASSEAITGFNEKLFF. For the CDR3, the DNA is TGTGCCAGCAGTGAAGCCATAACAGGGTTTAATGAAAAACTGTTTTTT.

This chain joins TRBV9 and TRBJ2-5, with TRBD2 matching 14 bases. The CDR3 totals 14 residues. In germline, CDR1 is SGDLS, CDR2 YYNGEE. Trimming cost V 3 bases and J 5 bases; bases outside gene matches: 0. The CDR3 sequence: CASSGTSGGETQYF. In DNA, the CDR3 is TGTGCCAGCAGCGGGACTAGCGGGGGGGAGACCCAGTACTTC.

The chain recombines TRBV5-1 with TRBJ2-2; TRBD1 matches 7 bases. Germline-derived CDR1 and CDR2 are SGHRS and YFSETQ. The CDR3 runs 15 residues. J lost 2 bases, V lost 4 bases, and 5 bases had no gene match. CDR3 loop: CASSPGQINTGELFF. The CDR3 DNA is TGCGCCAGCAGCCCGGGACAGATTAACACCGGGGAGCTGTTTTTT.

The chain links TRBV5-1 to TRBJ2-3; the match to TRBD1 covers 9 bases. The V gene end was trimmed by 4 bases and the J gene end by 2 bases; junction bases not matched to a gene: 5. The CDR3 extends over 15 amino acids. In germline, CDR1 is SGHRS, CDR2 YFSETQ. The DNA of the CDR3 is TGCGCCAGCAGCCCCGGACAGGGGAACACAGATACGCAGTATTTT. Translated, it gives CASSPGQGNTDTQYF.

This clone came up once. The gene calls are TRBV18 and TRBJ2-7; 8 positions match TRBD2. This CDR3 comprises 16 residues. After removal of 3 bases from V and 0 bases from J, the junction contained 7 bases not matched to a gene. CDR1 and CDR2 from the germline V gene are KGHSH and LQKENI. In DNA, the CDR3 is TGTGCCAGCTCACCGAAAATTAGCGGGGCCTCCTACGAGCAGTACTTC. Translating gives CASSPKISGASYEQYF.

This chain links TRBV7-2 with TRBJ1-6, with a possible D match to TRBD1 (5 bases). Germline values: CDR1 SGHTA, CDR2 FQGNSA. V shed 5 bases and J shed 9 bases, with 14 bases lying between them. This CDR3 is built from 14 residues. CDR3 in DNA: TGTGCCAGCAGCCCAGACAGATACCCTTCACCCCTCCACTTT. This gives the protein CASSPDRYPSPLHF.

The genes are TRBV7-2 and TRBJ2-1; TRBD2 matches 7 bases. This CDR3 region has 15 residues. CDR1 SGHTA and CDR2 FQGNSA come from the germline V gene. The junction had 7 bases not matched to a gene; V was cut back by 5 bases and J by 3 bases. Here the CDR3 reads CASSPRVAGYNEQFF. DNA of the CDR3: TGTGCCAGCAGCCCGCGAGTAGCGGGCTACAATGAGCAGTTCTTC. The full variable domain, completed using reference TRBV7-2 and TRBJ2-1, is GAGVSQSPSNKVTEKGKDVELRCDPISGHTALYWYRQSLGQGLEFLIYFQGNSAPDKSGLPSDRFSAERTGGSVSTLTIQRTQQEDSAVYLCASSPRVAGYNEQFFGPGTRLTVL.

The chain has TRBV5-4 and TRBJ1-1; D unresolved. V shed 0 bases and J shed 0 bases, with 12 bases lying between them. Germline V gene sequence: CDR1 SGHNT, CDR2 YYREEE (reference sequence). The CDR3 is 16 amino acids. CDR3 DNA: TGTGCCAGCAGCTTGGGGGTTCAAGGTATGAACACTGAAGCTTTCTTT. This sequence encodes CASSLGVQGMNTEAFF.

The table lists this clone with a few counts. The rearrangement links TRBV10-3 to TRBJ2-7; D is uncertain. Looked up from germline, CDR1 is ENHRY and CDR2 is SYGVKD. V was clipped by 6 bases and J by 0 bases, with 9 bases between them. The CDR3 runs 13 residues. CDR3 amino acids: CAISQESSYEQYF. The CDR3 nucleotides read TGTGCCATCAGCCAGGAATCCTCCTACGAGCAGTACTTC.

The chain carries TRBV19 and TRBJ2-3; 12 bases match TRBD2. The CDR3 contains 16 residues. Germline CDR1 and CDR2: LNHDA and SQIVND (reference sequence). V lost 5 bases and J lost 4; bases outside the gene matches: 7. CDR3 loop: CASSGLAGSSADTQYF. The CDR3 DNA sequence: TGTGCCAGTAGTGGACTAGCGGGGAGCAGCGCAGATACGCAGTATTTT.

The chain couples TRBV5-1 to TRBJ2-4; perhaps TRBD1 as D (5 bases). Trimming removed 0 bases at V and 1 base at J, with 14 bases between. This CDR3 contains 17 residues. Germline lookup yields CDR1 SGHRS and CDR2 YFSETQ. This chain's CDR3 is CASSLGQNPAAKNIQYF. The DNA of the CDR3 is TGCGCCAGCAGCTTGGGACAGAACCCCGCCGCCAAAAACATTCAGTACTTC.

A single count supports this clone. This rearrangement joins TRBV1 to TRBJ2-5; the table assigns TRBD2, which was not confirmed against the DNA. TRBV1 is given as a pseudogene. The CDR3 runs to 15 residues. In DNA, the CDR3 is TGCACCATCCCCTCGCTGGCGGAACGGGGAGAGACCCAGTACTTC. It specifies CTIPSLAERGETQYF.

This rearrangement joins TRBV2 to TRBJ1-2, with D tentatively TRBD1 (5 bases). This CDR3 contains 13 residues. Between the trimmed V and J ends, which lost 1 base and 4 bases, there was a span of 7 bases. Germline V gene sequence: CDR1 SNHLY, CDR2 FYNNEI. The CDR3 nucleotides are TGTGCCAGCAGTGAAGGGGACGGCTATGGCTACACCTTC. This gives the protein CASSEGDGYGYTF. The entire variable domain, with the rest obtained from reference TRBV2 and TRBJ1-2, is as follows: EPEVTQTPSHQVTQMGQEVILRCVPISNHLYFYWYRQILGQKVEFLVSFYNNEISEKSEIFDDQFSVERPDGSNFTLKIRSTKLEDSAMYFCASSEGDGYGYTFGSGTRLTVV.

This clone was observed a single time. The rearrangement joins TRBV6-5 to TRBJ2-5; 9 bases fit TRBD2. Germline assignment: CDR1 MNHEY and CDR2 SVGAGI. This CDR3 comprises 14 residues. Trimming at V came to 1 base and at J to 3 bases, leaving 0 bases not matched to a gene. The CDR3 reads CASSYLAGEETQYF. For the CDR3, the DNA is TGTGCCAGCAGTTACTTAGCGGGGGAAGAGACCCAGTACTTC.

V usage is TRBV6-5 and J usage is TRBJ1-2, with a possible D match to TRBD1 (5 bases). Germline CDR1 MNHEY, CDR2 SVGAGI. Trimming left V 5 bases short and J 8 bases short, with 9 bases between. The CDR3 loop spans 11 amino acids. The CDR3 bases are TGTGCCAGCAGTACAGGATGGGGCTACACCTTC. Its protein product is CASSTGWGYTF.

This chain connects TRBV7-9 to TRBJ1-6; no firm D call. The germline CDR1 and CDR2 sequences are SEHNR and FQNEAQ (reference sequence). CDR3 size: 16 residues. Trimming cost V 0 bases and J 0 bases, with 6 bases left between them. The CDR3 is CASSLAGGSYNSPLHF. The CDR3 DNA sequence: TGTGCCAGCAGCTTAGCGGGTGGCTCCTATAATTCACCCCTCCACTTT.

The V gene is TRBV10-3, the J gene TRBJ2-5, with 7 bases identical to TRBD1. J lost 4 bases, V lost 4 bases, and 3 bases had no gene match. The CDR3 length is 13 residues. The germline CDR1 and CDR2 sequences are ENHRY and SYGVKD. The CDR3 spells CAISVGGRETQYF. In DNA form, the CDR3 reads TGTGCCATCAGTGTAGGGGGCCGAGAGACCCAGTACTTC.

The CDR3 sequence: CASSLLGLTRGEQFF. Here the CDR3 DNA reads TGCGCCAGCAGCTTGCTAGGCCTGACCCGGGGTGAGCAGTTCTTC. This chain joins TRBV5-1 and TRBJ2-1; D perhaps matches TRBD2 (5 bases). The CDR3 has 15 amino acids. CDR1 and CDR2 from the germline V gene are SGHRS and YFSETQ. V was cut by 1 base and J by 9 bases, with 17 bases left in between.

The chain employs TRBV29-1 and TRBJ1-1, with 7 bases that match TRBD1. The CDR3 consists of 14 residues. V shed 6 bases and J 5 bases; nucleotides not matched to a gene: 12. Per the germline V gene, CDR1 is SQVTM and CDR2 is ANQGSEA. The CDR3 here is CSVAIQGRETEAFF. Here the CDR3 DNA reads TGCAGCGTGGCCATACAGGGGCGAGAAACTGAAGCTTTCTTT.

The CDR3 sequence is CASSLRDKYSYEQYF. CDR3 coding DNA: TGTGCCAGCAGCTTAAGGGACAAATACTCCTACGAGCAGTACTTC. V gene TRBV13 combines with J gene TRBJ2-7; D perhaps matches TRBD1 (6 bases). The V and J ends lost 2 bases and 0 bases respectively, with 11 bases between them. Germline V gives CDR1 PRHDT, CDR2 FYEKMQ (reference sequence). This CDR3 is 15 amino acids long.

This clone appeared once. The chain links TRBV19 to TRBJ2-2, with 8 bases aligning to TRBD2. J was trimmed by 6 bases and V by 3 bases; bases with no gene match: 9. Germline-derived CDR1 and CDR2 are LNHDA and SQIVND (reference sequence). The CDR3 is made up of 16 amino acids. CDR3: CASSMSAGTSPGELFF. The CDR3 region has the DNA TGTGCCAGTAGTATGTCCGCCGGGACTAGTCCCGGGGAGCTGTTTTTT.

This chain connects TRBV11-1 to TRBJ2-1; D may match TRBD1 or TRBD2 (5 bases each). The germline V and J ends were trimmed by 3 bases and 7 bases, with 16 bases remaining between them. This CDR3 is built from 15 residues. CDR1 is SGHAT and CDR2 is FQDESV in the germline V gene (reference sequence). CDR3 nucleotide sequence: TGTGCCAGCAGCTTTGGGGGATCGGTGATAAATGAGCAGTTCTTC. Translated: CASSFGGSVINEQFF.

This clone was counted a single time. The chain employs TRBV11-3 and TRBJ2-3, with D maybe TRBD2 (6 bases). Germline V CDR1 and CDR2: SGHNT, YENEEA. This CDR3 spans 16 amino acids. V dropped 1 base and J dropped 2 bases, with 13 bases sitting between them. CDR3 sequence reads: CASSLVWWRDTDTQYF. CDR3 in DNA: TGTGCCAGCAGCTTAGTTTGGTGGAGGGACACAGATACGCAGTATTTT.

CDR3 loop: CASSQDRNYGYTF. CDR3 in DNA: TGTGCCAGCAGCCAGGACAGGAACTATGGCTACACCTTC. The genes are TRBV5-8 and TRBJ1-2; 7 bases are a match to TRBD1. The germline gives CDR1 SGHTS, CDR2 YDEGEE. The CDR3 runs 13 residues. V shed 4 bases and J 2 bases; nucleotides not matched to a gene: 2.

The chain couples TRBV9 to TRBJ2-1; 8 nucleotides align to TRBD2. J was trimmed by 8 bases and V by 0 bases; bases with no gene match: 10. The germline V gene encodes CDR1 SGDLS and CDR2 YYNGEE. The CDR3 spans 16 residues. CDR3 region: CASSVGVAGRGDEQFF. The DNA of the CDR3 is TGTGCCAGCAGCGTAGGGGTAGCGGGGAGGGGAGATGAGCAGTTCTTC.

The rearrangement joins TRBV6-1 to TRBJ2-1; the match to TRBD2 covers 7 bases. The germline gives CDR1 MNHNS, CDR2 SASEGT. The V segment lost 2 bases and the J segment 12 bases; nucleotides outside the gene matches: 13. The CDR3 has 15 residues. The DNA of the CDR3 is TGTGCCAGCAGTGAACCGGGACTAATTTTGATGGGGCAGTTCTTC. Amino acid sequence: CASSEPGLILMGQFF.

This chain links TRBV6-6 with TRBJ1-5, with D possibly being TRBD1 (5 bases). The germline V gene has CDR1 MNHNY and CDR2 SVGAGI (reference sequence). V gave up 0 bases and J gave up 7 bases, with 13 bases separating them. The CDR3 consists of 15 residues. The DNA of the CDR3 is TGTGCCAGCAGTTACTCGGGAGGGGATGGACAGCCCCAGCATTTT. Translation: CASSYSGGDGQPQHF.